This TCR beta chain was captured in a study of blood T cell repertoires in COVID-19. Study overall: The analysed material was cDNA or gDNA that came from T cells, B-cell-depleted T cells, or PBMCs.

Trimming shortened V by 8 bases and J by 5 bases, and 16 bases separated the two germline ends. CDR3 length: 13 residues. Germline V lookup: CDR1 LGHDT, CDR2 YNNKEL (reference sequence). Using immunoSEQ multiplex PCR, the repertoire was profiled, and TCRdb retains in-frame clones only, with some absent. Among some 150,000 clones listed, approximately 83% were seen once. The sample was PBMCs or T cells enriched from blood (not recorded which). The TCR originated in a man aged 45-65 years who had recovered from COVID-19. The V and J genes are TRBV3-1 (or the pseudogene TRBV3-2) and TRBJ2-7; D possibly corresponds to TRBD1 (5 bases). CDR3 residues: CASSLGQFNEQYF. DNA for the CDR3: TGTGCCAGCTCCCTCGGACAATTCAACGAGCAGTACTTC.